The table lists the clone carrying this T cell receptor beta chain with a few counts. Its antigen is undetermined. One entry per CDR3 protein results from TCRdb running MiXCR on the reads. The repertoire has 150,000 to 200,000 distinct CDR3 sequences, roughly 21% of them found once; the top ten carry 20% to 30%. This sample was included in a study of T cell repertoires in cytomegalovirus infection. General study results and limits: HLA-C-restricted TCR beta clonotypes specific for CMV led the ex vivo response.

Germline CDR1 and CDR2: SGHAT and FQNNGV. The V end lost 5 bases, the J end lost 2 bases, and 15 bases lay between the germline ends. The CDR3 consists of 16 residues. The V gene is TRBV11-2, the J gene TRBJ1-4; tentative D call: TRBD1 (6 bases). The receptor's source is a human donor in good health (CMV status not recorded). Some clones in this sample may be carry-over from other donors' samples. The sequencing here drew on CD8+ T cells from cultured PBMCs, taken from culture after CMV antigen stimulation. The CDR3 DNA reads TGTGCCAGCAGCCCACTCACGGGGGCGACTAATGAAAAACTGTTTTTT. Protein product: CASSPLTGATNEKLFF.